Sequencing of this T cell receptor (beta chain) was carried out in a study of shared clonotypes between healthy human individuals. Study-wide results and caveats: Naive subsets usually exceeded memory subsets in estimated richness. Some clonotypes were shared by all four sorted-subset donors, while others were not shared. The non-shared ones had lower generation probabilities than the shared ones.

Regarding this clone: No antigen is known for it.

Sorted-subset replicate PCRs used around 0.2 ug DNA, around 31,000 T cell genomes. Sequenced by immunoSEQ multiplex PCR; TCRdb stores in-frame clones only, minus some. The data contain some 1 million clones, around 76% of them singletons. This CDR3 has 15 amino acids. The germline gives CDR1 SGDLS, CDR2 YYNGEE. V lost 2 bases to trimming and J lost 1 base; unmatched junction nucleotides: 4. The V and J genes are TRBV9 and TRBJ2-3, with TRBD2 matching 7 bases. This clonotype originated in a man between 18 and 35 years old in good health. Source material: memory CD4+ T cells sorted from blood. Subset given: CD45RA-negative fraction. The CDR3 spells CASSVREQGTDTQYF. CDR3 DNA sequence: TGTGCCAGCAGCGTGCGGGAGCAAGGCACAGATACGCAGTATTTT.